Many counts were recorded for the clone carrying this T cell receptor (beta chain). Its antigen is unidentified. This sample stems from a study of OX40 agonist ivuxolimab in advanced cancers. Study information: People in dose escalation had one of these cancers: hepatocellular carcinoma, melanoma, renal cell or head and neck cancer.

Measured with immunoSEQ multiplex PCR; TCRdb has only the in-frame clones, and not every one. The table has 40,000 to 65,000 clones, roughly 83% seen once. Study-wide results and limits: Partial responders at 0.1-3.0 mg/kg showed near-lowest clonal expansion.

The length of the CDR3 is 14 residues. V was cut by 5 bases and J by 3 bases, with 12 bases left in between. The germline V gene encodes CDR1 SEHNR and CDR2 FQNEAQ (reference sequence). The sequencing used CD4+ or CD8+ T cells sorted from blood, collected in a trial of the OX40 agonist ivuxolimab. This sequence originates from an adult with an advanced solid tumor such as melanoma, head and neck, liver or kidney cancer. The V and J genes are TRBV7-9 and TRBJ2-3; a possible D gene is TRBD2 (5 bases). For the CDR3, the DNA is TGTGCCAGCAGCATACCTAGCAGAACAGATACGCAGTATTTT. Protein sequence: CASSIPSRTDTQYF.